This T cell receptor (beta chain) was found in a study of T-cell reconstitution after alpha-beta-depleted transplantation in children. Study results and limitations: The study reportedly traced alpha-beta T cells about two months after transplant to several hundred expanded graft clones. T cells produced anew were the main source of T-cell counts and diversity one year after transplant. In some patients, recipient T cells and intrathymic progenitors surviving conditioning explained high day-60 diversity.

Only a few counts were recorded for this clonotype. Its cognate antigen is unknown. Unique molecular identifiers were used in preparing the TCRbeta library. TCRdb re-analysed the PCR reads in MiXCR, keeping a single row per CDR3 protein. The table shows roughly 790,000 distinct CDR3 sequences, with 15% to 20% occurring only once. Deletions cut 7 bases from V and 4 bases from J, with 16 bases between. CDR3 length equals 14 residues. The origin of this receptor is a male patient between 5 and 17 years old who had a stem cell transplant for acute lymphoblastic leukemia, so the T cells may come from the graft donor. The sample here was PBMCs, mostly from graft donor cells, taken 360 days after TCRalphabeta/CD19-depleted stem cell transplant. The chain couples TRBV12-3 or TRBV12-4 to TRBJ1-2, with D tentatively TRBD1 (6 bases). CDR3 coding DNA: TGTGCCAGCAAGTACTCGGGGGGCTCCTATGGCTACACCTTC. As protein: CASKYSGGSYGYTF.